This T cell receptor beta chain was retrieved from a study of blood T cell repertoires in COVID-19. Overall study context: T cells, B-cell-depleted T cells, or PBMCs supplied cDNA or gDNA.

Recovery meant two consecutive negative NP/OP PCR tests, professional clearance, or resolved symptoms. Methods used by the authors: Estimated nucleated cell counts came from reference gene primer amplification. Repertoires were generated with immunoSEQ multiplex PCR, while TCRdb's copy carries only in-frame clones and drops some. V, J and clone size reflect that table, while D and trimming were determined from the DNA. The sample shows roughly 300,000 clones, roughly 87% of them seen only once. The junction had 5 bases not matched to a gene; V was cut back by 1 base and J by 10 bases. Germline CDR1 is LNHDA and CDR2 is SQIVND (reference sequence). The CDR3 length is 14 residues.

The sequence was collected from a woman between 25 and 40 years old who had recovered from COVID-19. V usage is TRBV19 and J usage is TRBJ2-1, with TRBD2 identical over 9 bases. The sample taken for sequencing was PBMCs or T cells enriched from blood (not recorded which). This CDR3 reads CASSIGGGAREQFF. The CDR3, as DNA: TGTGCCAGTAGTATAGGCGGGGGGGCTCGGGAGCAGTTCTTC.